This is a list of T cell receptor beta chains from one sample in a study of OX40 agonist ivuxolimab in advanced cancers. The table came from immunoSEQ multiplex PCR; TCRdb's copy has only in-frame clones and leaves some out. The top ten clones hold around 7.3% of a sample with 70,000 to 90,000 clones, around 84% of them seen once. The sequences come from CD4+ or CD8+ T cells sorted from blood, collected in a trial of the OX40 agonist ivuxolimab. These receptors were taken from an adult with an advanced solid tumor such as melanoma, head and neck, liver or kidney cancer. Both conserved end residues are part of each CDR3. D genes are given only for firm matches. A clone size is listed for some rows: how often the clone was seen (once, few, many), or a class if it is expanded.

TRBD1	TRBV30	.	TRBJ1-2	CAWSQGAGGYTF	TGTGCCTGGTCCCAGGGGGCAGGTGGCTACACCTTC
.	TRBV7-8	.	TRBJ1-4	CASSKGRTATNEKLFF	TGTGCCAGCAGCAAAGGACGGACAGCAACTAATGAAAAACTGTTTTTT
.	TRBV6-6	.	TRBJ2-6	CASSYSTSGANVLTF	TGTGCCAGCAGTTACTCGACATCAGGGGCCAACGTCCTGACTTTC
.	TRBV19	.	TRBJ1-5	CASSRGGGQPQHF	TGTGCCAGTAGTAGGGGGGGAGGTCAGCCCCAGCATTTT
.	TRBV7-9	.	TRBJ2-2	CASSLANKRLGELFF	TGTGCCAGCAGCTTAGCGAATAAACGTCTCGGGGAGCTGTTTTTT
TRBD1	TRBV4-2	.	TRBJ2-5	CASSQVGRSGGETQYF	TGTGCCAGCAGCCAAGTGGGGCGGTCAGGGGGAGAGACCCAGTACTTC
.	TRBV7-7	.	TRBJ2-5	CASSLGAGVGTQYF	TGTGCTAGCAGCTTAGGAGCAGGGGTGGGGACCCAGTACTTC
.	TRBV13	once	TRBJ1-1	CASSLGYGSRAFF	TGTGCCAGCAGCTTAGGCTATGGATCGAGGGCTTTCTTT
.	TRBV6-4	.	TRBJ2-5	CATAGTETQYF	TGTGCCACCGCAGGGACGGAAACCCAGTACTTC
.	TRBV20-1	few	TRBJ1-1	CSAYPVTEAFF	TGCAGTGCCTACCCCGTTACTGAAGCTTTCTTT
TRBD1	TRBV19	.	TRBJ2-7	CASSIRGREYF	TGTGCCAGTAGTATAAGGGGGCGCGAGTACTTC
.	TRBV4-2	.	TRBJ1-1	CASSQSSSGFTEAFF	TGTGCCAGCAGCCAATCTTCTTCGGGATTCACTGAAGCTTTCTTT
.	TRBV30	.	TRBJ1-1	CAWRQLNTEAFF	TGTGCCTGGAGACAGTTGAACACTGAAGCTTTCTTT
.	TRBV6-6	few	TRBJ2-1	CASSLDRSSYNEQFF	TGTGCCAGCAGCCTCGACAGGTCCTCCTACAATGAGCAGTTCTTC
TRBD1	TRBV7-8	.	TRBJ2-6	CASSLGGQAGANVLTF	TGTGCCAGCAGCTTGGGGGGACAGGCTGGGGCCAACGTCCTGACTTTC
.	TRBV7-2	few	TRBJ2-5	CASSLMDEETQYF	TGTGCCAGCAGCCTAATGGACGAGGAGACCCAGTACTTC
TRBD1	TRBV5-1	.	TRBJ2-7	CASSWHDRAYEQYF	TGCGCCAGCAGCTGGCACGACAGGGCCTACGAGCAGTACTTC
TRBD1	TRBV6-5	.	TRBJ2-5	CASGDRCYF	TGTGCCAGTGGGGACAGGTGTTACTTC
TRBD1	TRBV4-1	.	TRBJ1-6	CASSQDPGGGSPLHF	TGCGCCAGCAGCCAAGACCCAGGGGGGGGTTCACCCCTCCACTTT
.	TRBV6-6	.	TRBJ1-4	CASSRLGTNEKLFF	TGTGCCAGCAGCCGACTAGGTACTAATGAAAAACTGTTTTTT
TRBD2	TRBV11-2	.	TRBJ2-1	CASSLTSGPQEQFF	TGTGCCAGCAGCTTGACTAGCGGGCCCCAGGAGCAGTTCTTC
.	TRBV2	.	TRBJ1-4	CASSLGEGREKLFF	TGTGCCAGCAGCCTAGGGGAAGGGAGGGAAAAACTGTTTTTT
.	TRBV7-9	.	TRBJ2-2	CASSLPNTGELFF	TGTGCCAGCAGCTTGCCGAACACCGGGGAGCTGTTTTTT
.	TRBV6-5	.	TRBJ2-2	CASSYSASGELFF	TGTGCCAGCAGTTACTCGGCTTCCGGGGAGCTGTTTTTT
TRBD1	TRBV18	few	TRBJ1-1	CASSPRSGGTEAFF	TGTGCCAGCTCACCACGGTCAGGGGGCACTGAAGCTTTCTTT
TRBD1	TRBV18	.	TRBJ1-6	CASSPGQGTNSPLHF	TGTGCCAGCTCTCCTGGACAGGGGACAAATTCACCCCTCCACTTT
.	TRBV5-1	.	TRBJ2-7	CASTTDGAYEQYF	TGCGCCAGCACCACGGACGGCGCCTACGAGCAGTACTTC
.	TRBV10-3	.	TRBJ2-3	CAISESGSGTDTQYF	TGTGCCATCAGTGAGTCTGGTAGCGGCACAGATACGCAGTATTTT
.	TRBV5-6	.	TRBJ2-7	CASSPIRAEVEQYF	TGTGCCAGCAGCCCTATTAGGGCTGAGGTTGAGCAGTACTTC
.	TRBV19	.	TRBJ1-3	CASRAAGESNTIYF	TGTGCCAGTAGAGCGGCGGGGGAATCGAACACCATATATTTT
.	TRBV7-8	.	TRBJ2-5	CASSLEAGLETQYF	TGTGCCAGCAGCTTAGAGGCGGGTCTAGAGACCCAGTACTTC
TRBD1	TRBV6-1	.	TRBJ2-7	CTTTGTGGYEQYF	TGTACCACCACCGGGACAGGGGGCTACGAGCAGTACTTC
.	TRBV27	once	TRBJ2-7	CASSLGGGGTYEQYF	TGTGCCAGCAGTTTAGGGGGCGGGGGAACCTACGAGCAGTACTTC
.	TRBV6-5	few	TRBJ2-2	CASSENESGELFF	TGTGCCAGCAGTGAAAATGAGTCCGGGGAGCTGTTTTTT
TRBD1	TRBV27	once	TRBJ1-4	CASSLLSGTGRPPTNEKLFF	TGTGCCAGCAGTTTACTATCGGGGACAGGTCGGCCTCCAACTAATGAAAAACTGTTTTTT
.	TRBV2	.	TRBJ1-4	CASSDGGIGRGPLFF	TGTGCCAGCAGTGACGGGGGAATAGGAAGGGGACCTTTGTTTTTT
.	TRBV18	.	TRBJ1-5	CASSPGGNQPQHF	TGTGCCAGCTCACCAGGGGGCAATCAGCCCCAGCATTTT
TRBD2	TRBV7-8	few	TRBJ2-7	CASSPMRLAGPYEQYF	TGTGCCAGCAGCCCTATGCGACTAGCGGGACCCTACGAGCAGTACTTC
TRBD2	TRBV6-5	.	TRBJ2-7	CASSYSAGGPYEQYF	TGTGCCAGCAGTTACTCGGCGGGAGGGCCCTACGAGCAGTACTTC
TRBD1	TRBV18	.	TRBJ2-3	CASSPRAQGVSGTDTQYF	TGTGCCAGCTCACCTCGGGCGCAGGGGGTCTCTGGCACAGATACGCAGTATTTT
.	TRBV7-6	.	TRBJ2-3	CASSFQALVTDTQYF	TGTGCCAGCAGCTTTCAGGCCCTTGTGACAGATACGCAGTATTTT
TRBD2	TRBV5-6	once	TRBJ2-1	CASTRLAGQNEQFF	TGTGCCAGCACCAGACTAGCGGGGCAAAATGAGCAGTTCTTC
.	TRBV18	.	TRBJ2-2	CASSPRGTGELFF	TGTGCCAGCTCCCCTCGCGGGACCGGGGAGCTGTTTTTT
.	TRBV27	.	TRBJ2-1	CASSWRGRSTSNEQFF	TGTGCCAGCAGTTGGAGGGGGCGGTCAACAAGCAATGAGCAGTTCTTC
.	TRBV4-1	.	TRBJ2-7	CASSQDSRGGYEQYF	TGCGCCAGCAGCCAAGATTCCAGGGGCGGATACGAGCAGTACTTC
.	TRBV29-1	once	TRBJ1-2	CSVPLDSSYTF	TGCAGCGTTCCCCTGGACTCTTCCTACACCTTC
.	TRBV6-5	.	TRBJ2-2	CASSRGDTGELFF	TGTGCCAGCAGCAGGGGTGACACCGGGGAGCTGTTTTTT
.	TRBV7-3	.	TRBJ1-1	CASSATANTEAFF	TGTGCCAGCAGCGCGACAGCAAACACTGAAGCTTTCTTT
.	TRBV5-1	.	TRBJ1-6	CASTRSGGDSSPLHF	TGCGCCAGCACGAGGTCTGGGGGGGATAGTTCACCCCTCCACTTT
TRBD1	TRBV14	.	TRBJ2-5	CASSSRDRASAGETQYF	TGTGCCAGCAGCTCCCGGGACAGGGCTAGCGCGGGGGAGACCCAGTACTTC
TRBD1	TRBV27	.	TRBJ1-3	CASSRQGGPGNTIYF	TGTGCCAGCAGCCGACAGGGAGGACCTGGAAACACCATATATTTT
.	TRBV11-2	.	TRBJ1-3	CASTRQTSGNTIYF	TGTGCCAGCACCCGACAGACCTCTGGAAACACCATATATTTT